The entry below gives a single T cell receptor (beta chain) sequence along with its context. Its antigen is as yet unknown. The TRB cDNA libraries were prepared by 5' RACE with UMI labels. TCRdb reprocessed the 5' RACE reads and keeps a single row for each CDR3 protein, giving no DNA. Recorded for this sample: 50,000 to 60,000 distinct CDR3 sequences. The data originate from a study of CXCR3-negative and CXCR3-positive naive CD8 T cells. Background on the study: Some 150 million TRB reads in total, about 1.5 +/- 0.3 million per library. Findings of the study overall: Naive cells with CXCR3 showed TRB CDR3s that were more hydrophobic than those in CXCR3-negative naive cells. With respect to TRBV-TRBJ usage, naive CXCR3-negative and CXCR3-positive cells were similar; memory differed.

Germline V gives CDR1 SGHVS, CDR2 FNYEAQ. The CDR3 has 13 amino acids. The material sequenced was naive CXCR3+ CD8+ T cells from blood. The subset was: CD45RO-CCR7+CD27+CD95- naive CD8+ T cells expressing CXCR3 (TNR3+). The chain links TRBV7-6 to TRBJ2-7; there is no DNA to check the TCRdb D call of TRBD2. The clonotype comes from a human donor in good health. Some clones in this sample may be carry-over from other donors' samples. The chain's CDR3 is CASSSGGDYEQYF.